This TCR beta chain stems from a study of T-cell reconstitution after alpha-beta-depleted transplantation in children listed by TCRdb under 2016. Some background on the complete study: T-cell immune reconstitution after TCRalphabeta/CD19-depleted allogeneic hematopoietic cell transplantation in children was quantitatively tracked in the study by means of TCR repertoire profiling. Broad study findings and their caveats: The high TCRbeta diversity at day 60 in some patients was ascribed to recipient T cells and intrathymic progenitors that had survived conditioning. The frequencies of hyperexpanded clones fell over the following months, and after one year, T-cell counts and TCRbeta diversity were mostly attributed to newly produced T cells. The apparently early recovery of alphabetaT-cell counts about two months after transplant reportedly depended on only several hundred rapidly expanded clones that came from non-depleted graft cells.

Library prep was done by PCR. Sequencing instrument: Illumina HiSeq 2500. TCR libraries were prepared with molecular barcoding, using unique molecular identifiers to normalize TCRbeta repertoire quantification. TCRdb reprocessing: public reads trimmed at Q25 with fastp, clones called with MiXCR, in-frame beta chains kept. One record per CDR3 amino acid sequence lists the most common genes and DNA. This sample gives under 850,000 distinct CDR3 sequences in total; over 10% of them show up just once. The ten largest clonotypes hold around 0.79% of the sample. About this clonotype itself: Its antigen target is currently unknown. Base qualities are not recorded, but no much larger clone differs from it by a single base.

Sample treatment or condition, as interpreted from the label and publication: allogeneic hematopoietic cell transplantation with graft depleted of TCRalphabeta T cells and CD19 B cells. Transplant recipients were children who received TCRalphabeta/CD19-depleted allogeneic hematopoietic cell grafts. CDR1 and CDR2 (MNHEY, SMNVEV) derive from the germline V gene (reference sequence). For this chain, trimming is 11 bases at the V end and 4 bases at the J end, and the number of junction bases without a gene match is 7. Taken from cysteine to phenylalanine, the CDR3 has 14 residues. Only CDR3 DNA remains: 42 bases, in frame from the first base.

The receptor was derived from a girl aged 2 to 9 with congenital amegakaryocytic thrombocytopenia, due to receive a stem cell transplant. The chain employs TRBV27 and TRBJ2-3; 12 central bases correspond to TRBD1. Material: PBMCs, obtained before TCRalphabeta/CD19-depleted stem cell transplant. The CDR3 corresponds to CAGGQGAPPDTQYF. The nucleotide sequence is TGTGCCGGGGGACAGGGGGCGCCCCCAGATACGCAGTATTTT.